The 10 T cell receptor beta chains reported below all come from one sample, sequenced in a study of cytomegalovirus exposure and HLA in healthy donors. The PCR had 60 Vbeta and 13 Jbeta primers. The repertoire was sequenced with immunoSEQ multiplex PCR; TCRdb's copy has only in-frame clones and lacks some. The profile covers around 200,000 clones, with 65% to 80% appearing a single time and roughly 0.22% taken by the ten largest. Sequenced input: PBMCs. These receptors were collected from a girl aged 2-9 years in good health and CMV-seronegative.

The V and J genes are TRBV5-1 and TRBJ1-2; 9 nucleotides line up with TRBD1. This CDR3 region has 16 residues. V was clipped by 0 bases and J by 7 bases; unmatched bases: 10. Germline loops: CDR1 SGHRS, CDR2 YFSETQ. The CDR3 spells CASSLANGTGPLGYTF. In nucleotides, the CDR3 is TGCGCCAGCAGCTTGGCCAACGGGACAGGGCCTCTTGGCTACACCTTC.

The chain recombines TRBV25-1 with TRBJ1-2; TRBD1 agrees at 10 bases. The CDR3 length is 13 residues. The J segment lost 6 bases and the V segment lost 6 bases, leaving 4 bases of the junction unmatched. The germline gives CDR1 MGHDK, CDR2 SYGVNS. The CDR3 sequence is CASSHGTGDGYTF. As DNA, the CDR3 is TGTGCCAGCAGCCACGGGACAGGGGATGGCTACACCTTC.

This clone was picked up one time. The chain uses TRBV5-1 and TRBJ1-1; TRBD1 matches at 7 bases. This CDR3 is 13 amino acids long. With 0 bases clipped from V and 6 bases from J, the junction kept 2 bases outside the gene matches. The V gene's germline CDR1 is SGHRS and CDR2 YFSETQ. The CDR3 loop is CASSLDRGAEAFF. DNA of the CDR3: TGCGCCAGCAGCTTGGACAGGGGCGCTGAAGCTTTCTTT.

The rearrangement links TRBV5-1 to TRBJ2-7, with TRBD2 identical over 8 bases. Germline CDR1 is SGHRS and CDR2 is YFSETQ. V shed 3 bases and J 3 bases; nucleotides not matched to a gene: 2. This CDR3 contains 13 residues. CDR3 region: CASSYAGGYEQYF. The DNA of the CDR3 is TGCGCCAGCAGCTACGCGGGAGGCTACGAGCAGTACTTC.

This chain joins TRBV18 and TRBJ1-2, with D unresolved. Per the germline V gene, CDR1 is KGHSH and CDR2 is LQKENI. This CDR3 spans 15 amino acids. Trimming took 3 bases from V and 5 from J, leaving 16 bases between them. DNA of the CDR3: TGTGCCAGCTCACCGAGTGCCCTCGAGGCTTATGGCTACACCTTC. Protein: CASSPSALEAYGYTF.

This clone has just a few counts. This chain uses TRBV5-3 with TRBJ2-4, with a weak D call TRBD2 (6 bases). TRBV5-3 is placed among ORFs of uncertain function. V dropped 6 bases and J dropped 0 bases, with 13 bases sitting between them. The CDR3 is 15 residues long. CDR3 sequence reads: CARTEPGLAKNIQYF. As DNA, the CDR3 is TGTGCCAGAACAGAACCGGGACTAGCCAAAAACATTCAGTACTTC.

The chain couples TRBV7-8 to TRBJ2-7; 9 nucleotides align to TRBD2. CDR1 is SGHVS and CDR2 is FQNEAQ in the germline V gene. The J segment lost 3 bases and the V segment lost 5 bases, leaving 8 bases of the junction unmatched. The CDR3 totals 15 residues. In nucleotides, the CDR3 is TGTGCCAGCAGCCCGACTAGCGGACCTCACTACGAGCAGTACTTC. Amino acids: CASSPTSGPHYEQYF.

This clone came up once. V is TRBV19 and J is TRBJ1-1, with TRBD1 as a possible D gene (5 bases). The CDR3 runs 17 residues. Looked up from germline, CDR1 is LNHDA and CDR2 is SQIVND (reference sequence). V was shortened by 3 bases and J by 0 bases, with 17 bases between the two germline ends. The CDR3 reads CASSIQGRYSLNTEAFF. The CDR3 DNA reads TGTGCCAGTAGTATTCAGGGCCGTTACAGTTTGAACACTGAAGCTTTCTTT.

This clone was seen a few times. The rearrangement uses TRBV7-2 and TRBJ2-2; D may be TRBD2 (7 bases). The V gene lost 4 bases and the J gene lost 6 bases, with 15 bases spanning the gap. Germline loops: CDR1 SGHTA, CDR2 FQGNSA. CDR3 length equals 15 residues. The chain's CDR3 is CASSWGGASAGELFF. As DNA, the CDR3 is TGTGCCAGCAGCTGGGGGGGGGCGAGTGCCGGGGAGCTGTTTTTT.

The chain combines TRBV15 with TRBJ1-1; D call uncertain. Per germline, CDR1 LNHNV and CDR2 YYDKDF (reference sequence). Trimming left V 0 bases short and J 3 bases short, with 17 bases between. The CDR3 has 17 amino acids. The CDR3 loop is CATSRDQVAGSYTEAFF. As DNA, the CDR3 is TGTGCCACCAGCAGAGATCAGGTTGCGGGATCTTACACTGAAGCTTTCTTT.